Described below is a single T cell receptor beta chain sequence and its context. Its antigen is currently unknown. The primer mix had 60 Vbeta and 13 Jbeta primers. Per the original data handling: A later analysis tallied about 80 million unique TCR beta chains, around 11 million of them shared. Profiling relied on immunoSEQ multiplex PCR, and the TCRdb table lists in-frame clones only, not all of them. V and J calls and clone size are copied from that table; D and trimming were computed from the DNA. The sample has fewer than 250,000 clones; about 80% are singletons. This record belongs to a study of cytomegalovirus exposure and HLA in healthy donors. Whole-study context: HLA-typed donors were the source of about 85 million unique TCRs held in an early data release. General observations from the study: Sequencing likely caused a cluster of highly shared sequence variants. In a later analysis, V- and J-gene trimming of beta chains associated with a DCLRE1C missense variant, replicated independently.

Losses at the gene ends were 4 bases for V and 5 bases for J; bases not matched to a gene: 10. Germline CDR1 reads SGHVS; CDR2 reads FQNEAQ. CDR3 size: 15 residues. The sequence was collected from a man aged 35 to 55 in good health and CMV-seropositive. Sequencing used PBMCs. This chain links TRBV7-8 with TRBJ1-2; TRBD1 matches 7 bases. The CDR3 is CASSSTGAVAYGYTF. The CDR3 region has the DNA TGTGCCAGCAGCTCCACAGGGGCCGTGGCGTATGGCTACACCTTC.